This T cell receptor beta chain was recorded in a study of cytomegalovirus exposure and HLA in healthy donors. Study information: Earlier findings included approximately 120 million unique TCR beta sequences obtained from about 179 million T cells. Findings of the study overall: There were three CMV-associated chains whose specificity for CMV antigens was confirmed in vitro. In a later analysis, specific HLA alleles were associated with 15,000 to 20,000 TCR beta sequences at a 0.05 false discovery rate.

Points on this clone: The antigen is not known.

Nominally healthy donors provided the samples, though records likely missed some immune exposures. 60 Vbeta and 13 Jbeta primers were used in PCR. Libraries were prepared by immunoSEQ multiplex PCR; TCRdb keeps only in-frame clonotypes and omits some of them. The sample records approximately 190,000 clones, approximately 70% being singletons. This CDR3 region has 13 residues. Germline-derived CDR1 and CDR2 are MDHEN and SYDVKM. V was shortened by 4 bases and J by 3 bases, with 9 bases between the two germline ends. The chain carries TRBV28 and TRBJ2-5, with D possibly TRBD1 on 5 matching bases. The sequencing sample was made of PBMCs. The receptor was isolated from a man aged 40-49 years in good health and CMV-seropositive. This CDR3 reads CASSWGMEETQYF. CDR3 bases: TGTGCCAGCAGTTGGGGCATGGAAGAGACCCAGTACTTC. Looking up the rest from reference TRBV28 and TRBJ2-5 gives the full variable domain: DVKVTQSSRYLVKRTGEKVFLECVQDMDHENMFWYRQDPGLGLRLIYFSYDVKMKEKGDIPEGYSVSREKKERFSLILESASTNQTSMYLCASSWGMEETQYFGPGTRLLVL.